These T cell receptor beta chains were read from a single sample in a study of human T cells and chemical hapten exposure. Each CDR3 protein gets one entry after TCRdb re-called the 5' RACE reads with MiXCR. The profile shows under 85,000 distinct CDR3 sequences, approximately 7.7% of them singletons. The source is a male donor in good health. CDR3s include the opening cysteine and the closing phenylalanine or tryptophan. The D gene is left open where the match is weak. For some rows the clone size is stated as once, few or many, or as a class when expanded; others skip it.

CDR3,DNA,size,J,D,V
CASSQGDRALSGANVLTF,TGTGCCAGCAGCCAAGGGGACAGGGCCCTCTCTGGGGCCAACGTCCTGACTTTC,many,TRBJ2-6,TRBD1,TRBV3-1
CAWSVGLAGGRSDTQYF,TGTGCCTGGAGTGTCGGCCTAGCGGGAGGGAGGTCAGATACGCAGTATTTT,many,TRBJ2-3,TRBD2,TRBV30
CASSLRGTEANYGYTF,TGTGCCAGCAGCTTAAGGGGGACCGAAGCTAACTATGGCTACACCTTC,-,TRBJ1-2,-,TRBV7-2
CASSLAGTRTDTQYF,TGTGCCAGCAGCTTAGCGGGGACACGCACAGATACGCAGTATTTT,-,TRBJ2-3,-,TRBV7-9
CSVEGLAGDYEQYF,TGCAGCGTTGAAGGGCTAGCGGGGGACTACGAGCAGTACTTC,-,TRBJ2-7,TRBD2,TRBV29-1
CASSDRGSYGDTF,TGTGCCAGCTCAGACAGAGGCTCCTATGGCGACACCTTC,-,TRBJ1-2,-,TRBV14
CASSLSVLAGELGNEQFF,TGTGCCAGCAGCTTATCCGTGCTAGCGGGGGAGCTGGGCAATGAGCAGTTCTTC,-,TRBJ2-1,TRBD2,TRBV7-9
CSARDRAGVQETQYF,TGCAGTGCTAGAGATCGAGCGGGGGTTCAAGAGACCCAGTACTTC,-,TRBJ2-5,TRBD2,TRBV20-1
CASSFWRSSDTQYF,TGTGCCAGCAGTTTTTGGCGTAGCTCAGATACGCAGTATTTT,-,TRBJ2-3,-,TRBV12-3/TRBV12-4
CSVGGLRGTGELFF,TGCAGCGTTGGGGGCCTTCGCGGCACCGGGGAGCTGTTTTTT,-,TRBJ2-2,-,TRBV29-1
CASSVMNSDTQYF,TGTGCCAGCAGCGTAATGAACTCTGATACGCAGTATTTT,few,TRBJ2-3,-,TRBV9
CASSAGTEAFF,TGTGCCAGCAGCGCAGGAACTGAAGCTTTCTTT,many,TRBJ1-1,-,TRBV6-5
CASTSGGAGYTF,TGCGCCAGCACATCAGGGGGTGCTGGCTACACCTTC,few,TRBJ1-2,TRBD1,TRBV10-2
CASSQGVTRGTQYF,TGTGCCAGCAGCCAAGGCGTAACCCGCGGTACGCAGTATTTT,few,TRBJ2-3,-,TRBV3-1
CASSSGQGRNTEAFF,TGTGCCAGCAGCTCCGGACAGGGGAGGAACACTGAAGCTTTCTTT,many,TRBJ1-1,TRBD1,TRBV7-2
CASSFTRQGSYYEQYF,TGTGCCAGCAGCTTTACACGACAGGGTAGCTACTACGAGCAGTACTTC,few,TRBJ2-7,TRBD1,TRBV7-9
CASRGSGRGNEQFF,TGTGCCAGCAGGGGTAGCGGGAGAGGTAATGAGCAGTTCTTC,few,TRBJ2-1,TRBD2,TRBV6-1
CASSRTSGAYNEQFF,TGTGCCAGCAGCCGGACTAGCGGGGCCTACAATGAGCAGTTCTTC,many,TRBJ2-1,TRBD2,TRBV5-5
CASSNRDPGFDEQYF,TGTGCCAGCAGTAACCGGGACCCAGGGTTCGACGAGCAGTACTTC,few,TRBJ2-7,-,TRBV6-5
CASSLGQGDYGYTF,TGCGCCAGCAGCTTGGGGCAGGGAGACTATGGCTACACCTTC,many,TRBJ1-2,-,TRBV5-1
CASSLDTSTDTQYF,TGCGCCAGCAGCTTGGACACGAGCACAGATACGCAGTATTTT,few,TRBJ2-3,-,TRBV5-1
CASSYNKYSRIRATNTGELFF,TGTGCCAGCAGTTATAATAAGTATTCCAGAATACGGGCGACGAACACCGGGGAGCTGTTTTTT,many,TRBJ2-2,-,TRBV6-2/TRBV6-3
CATSRQRGYTDTQYF,TGTGCCACCAGCCGACAGCGGGGTTACACAGATACGCAGTATTTT,-,TRBJ2-3,TRBD2,TRBV15
CASSGSYNEQFF,TGTGCCAGCAGTGGGAGTTACAATGAGCAGTTCTTC,many,TRBJ2-1,-,TRBV6-1
CSARQPGLAVPYNEQFF,TGCAGTGCTAGACAACCGGGACTAGCGGTACCCTACAATGAGCAGTTCTTC,-,TRBJ2-1,TRBD2,TRBV20-1
CASSSPHEENYEQYF,TGTGCCAGCAGCTCCCCCCATGAGGAAAACTACGAGCAGTACTTC,many,TRBJ2-7,-,TRBV5-6
CAISRRPDSPLHF,TGTGCCATCAGCCGAAGACCCGATTCACCCCTCCACTTT,-,TRBJ1-6,-,TRBV10-3
CASSQIPGTYTDTQYF,TGTGCCAGCAGCCAAATTCCCGGGACCTACACAGATACGCAGTATTTT,many,TRBJ2-3,-,TRBV3-1
CATSPGGRGTYGYTF,TGTGCCACCAGCCCAGGCGGGCGGGGTACGTATGGCTACACCTTC,many,TRBJ1-2,-,TRBV15
CASSFEGAGGYEQYF,TGTGCCAGCAGTTTTGAGGGGGCCGGAGGATACGAGCAGTACTTC,few,TRBJ2-7,TRBD1,TRBV27
CASSFGRAGTEAFF,TGTGCCAGCAGCTTCGGCCGCGCTGGCACTGAAGCTTTCTTT,many,TRBJ1-1,-,TRBV11-2
CASSLGPSEVEQYF,TGCGCCAGCAGCCTGGGGCCCAGTGAAGTCGAGCAGTACTTC,many,TRBJ2-7,-,TRBV5-1